The entry below gives a single TCR beta chain sequence along with its context. These data are taken from a study of CD8 T cells in Susac syndrome. Trimming removed 4 bases at V and 6 bases at J, with 21 bases between. Germline values: CDR1 MNHEY, CDR2 SVGEGT. The CDR3 consists of 16 residues. Reverse transcription of about 0.5 to 1 ug RNA was carried out with random hexamers. TCRdb re-derived calls from the immunoSEQ multiplex PCR reads in MiXCR, one entry per CDR3 protein. The sample yields around 230,000 distinct CDR3 sequences, 95% seen once. The V call is TRBV6-2 or TRBV6-3, the J call TRBJ1-1; D gene uncertain. This TCR came from a human donor with multiple sclerosis. The sample comprised CD4+ T cells from PBMCs. The CDR3 nucleotides read TGTGCCAGCAGTTCCCCCCTAAGGGCCCACGCGGCTGAAGCTTTCTTT. It specifies CASSSPLRAHAAEAFF.